The 23 T cell receptor beta chains listed next were all sequenced from one sample in a study of OX40 agonist ivuxolimab in advanced cancers. Here immunoSEQ multiplex PCR was the method, and the copy in TCRdb shows in-frame clones only, minus some. The sample includes about 54,000 clones, more than 80% of them seen just once. The sequencing here drew on CD4+ or CD8+ T cells sorted from blood, taken in a trial of the OX40 agonist ivuxolimab. The receptor set was obtained from an adult with an advanced solid tumor such as melanoma, head and neck, liver or kidney cancer.

This chain connects TRBV7-8 to TRBJ1-5; TRBD1 is a possible D gene (5 bases). V dropped 1 base and J dropped 5 bases, with 12 bases sitting between them. The V gene's germline CDR1 is SGHVS and CDR2 FQNEAQ. This CDR3 contains 15 residues. CDR3 residues: CASSLVGDGDQPQHF. The CDR3, as DNA: TGTGCCAGCAGCTTAGTCGGGGACGGTGATCAGCCCCAGCATTTT.

The V call is TRBV6-1, the J call TRBJ2-2; D possibly uses TRBD1 or TRBD2 (5 bases each). V was shortened by 5 bases and J by 2 bases, with 12 bases between the two germline ends. Germline assignment: CDR1 MNHNS and CDR2 SASEGT. The CDR3 consists of 15 residues. In DNA form, the CDR3 reads TGTGCCAGCAGTCTAGGGACCTCCAACACCGGGGAGCTGTTTTTT. This encodes CASSLGTSNTGELFF.

This clone was recorded a few times. The chain links TRBV7-2 to TRBJ1-6; possibly TRBD1 for D (6 bases). V dropped 1 base and J dropped 13 bases, with 17 bases sitting between them. The CDR3 is made up of 15 amino acids. Germline CDR1 reads SGHTA; CDR2 reads FQGNSA. The CDR3 spells CASSLVGGVTGPLHF. CDR3 sequence (DNA): TGTGCCAGCAGCTTAGTAGGGGGGGTGACTGGGCCCCTCCACTTT.

This chain joins TRBV5-8 and TRBJ2-1, with a tentative D call TRBD1 (6 bases). In germline, CDR1 is SGHTS, CDR2 YDEGEE. This CDR3 has 13 amino acids. Trimming removed 4 bases from V and 12 bases from J, with 17 bases in between. In DNA form, the CDR3 reads TGTGCCAGCAGCGACAGGCGAAGCATAGGGCAGTTCTTC. Translation gives CASSDRRSIGQFF.

The chain joins TRBV6-6 to TRBJ1-1; 8 bases are shared with TRBD1. The germline V gene encodes CDR1 MNHNY and CDR2 SVGAGI (reference sequence). The V gene end was trimmed by 11 bases and the J gene end by 6 bases; junction bases not matched to a gene: 11. This CDR3 has 13 residues. The CDR3 sequence: CAGNSGGAPEAFF. In DNA, the CDR3 is TGTGCCGGCAATTCAGGGGGCGCGCCTGAAGCTTTCTTT.

The chain employs TRBV6-1 and TRBJ1-1; the D is unclear. This CDR3 comprises 11 residues. Germline V gene sequence: CDR1 MNHNS, CDR2 SASEGT. V shed 7 bases and J shed 11 bases, with 14 bases lying between them. The CDR3 spells CASTLKVWAFF. CDR3 nucleotides: TGTGCCAGCACCTTGAAGGTGTGGGCTTTCTTT.

On this clone itself: Other DNA sequences from this sample encode an identical CDR3 as well. The rearrangement joins TRBV9 to TRBJ2-3; TRBD2 matches 12 bases. The length of the CDR3 is 16 residues. V was clipped by 3 bases and J by 0 bases; unmatched bases: 2. In germline, CDR1 is SGDLS, CDR2 YYNGEE. The CDR3 sequence is CASSGTSGASTDTQYF. The CDR3 region has the DNA TGTGCCAGCAGCGGGACTAGCGGGGCAAGCACAGATACGCAGTATTTT.

The rearrangement joins TRBV6-6 to TRBJ2-3; maybe TRBD1 (6 bases). Trimming removed 4 bases at V and 3 bases at J, with 14 bases between. The germline V gene encodes CDR1 MNHNY and CDR2 SVGAGI (reference sequence). The CDR3 is 15 residues long. The CDR3 loop is CASSSPDRGTDTQYF. The CDR3 DNA reads as TGTGCCAGCAGTTCTCCAGATAGGGGGACAGATACGCAGTATTTT.

This sequence joins TRBV6-5 and TRBJ2-7; 11 bases line up with TRBD2. J was trimmed by 4 bases and V by 6 bases; bases with no gene match: 5. This CDR3 region has 14 residues. In germline, CDR1 is MNHEY, CDR2 SVGAGI. The CDR3 DNA reads TGTGCCAGCAGGGGGCGACTAGCGGGGTACGAGCAGTACTTC. Its protein is CASRGRLAGYEQYF.

The chain combines TRBV5-1 with TRBJ2-7; TRBD1 aligns across 10 bases. V was clipped by 4 bases and J by 5 bases; unmatched bases: 12. The CDR3 totals 16 residues. Germline V gene lookup returns CDR1 SGHRS and CDR2 YFSETQ. CDR3 bases: TGCGCCAGCAGCCCTATCTCGGGACAGGGGTTACACGAGCAGTACTTC. Translating gives CASSPISGQGLHEQYF.

The rearrangement links TRBV5-1 to TRBJ1-1, with D tentatively TRBD1 (6 bases). Per the germline V gene, CDR1 is SGHRS and CDR2 is YFSETQ. The CDR3 is 14 residues long. V dropped 3 bases and J dropped 1 base, with 10 bases sitting between them. The CDR3 coding sequence is TGCGCCAGCAGCTACTTGGACAGGAACACTGAAGCTTTCTTT. Translation: CASSYLDRNTEAFF.

This clone was seen a handful of times. CDR3 nucleotide sequence: TGTGCCAGCAGTGAAAACAGGGGGCAAGCAGATACGCAGTATTTT. Its translation: CASSENRGQADTQYF. The V gene is TRBV25-1, the J gene TRBJ2-3; 9 bases agree with TRBD1. This CDR3 is 15 amino acids long. Trimming removed 2 bases from V and 4 bases from J; junction bases left unmatched: 4. CDR1 is MGHDK, CDR2 SYGVNS, per germline.

The chain employs TRBV5-6 and TRBJ2-5; TRBD2 matches at 8 bases. Germline V gene lookup returns CDR1 SGHDT and CDR2 YYEEEE. This CDR3 is 15 amino acids long. V lost 4 bases, J lost 4 bases, and 9 bases stayed unmatched. CDR3 nucleotide sequence: TGTGCCAGCAGCACCGTCGGGGGGGCGCGAGAGACCCAGTACTTC. Translated: CASSTVGGARETQYF.

The V call is TRBV6-1, the J call TRBJ1-4; D gene unclear. The V and J ends lost 8 bases and 3 bases respectively, with 10 bases between them. The CDR3 is 13 amino acids. CDR1 MNHNS and CDR2 SASEGT come from the germline V gene. CDR3 nucleotides: TGTGCCAGCGCCGACGGGGCTAATGAAAAACTGTTTTTT. Protein product: CASADGANEKLFF.

The J gene is TRBJ2-7, the V gene TRBV10-3; D may be TRBD2 (7 bases). Germline V lookup: CDR1 ENHRY, CDR2 SYGVKD. Trimming took off 10 bases at V and 4 bases at J, with 20 bases between the two ends. The CDR3 has 14 residues. DNA of the CDR3: TGTGCCACAGGGCCTGTTAAGGGGGGGTACGAGCAGTACTTC. The encoded protein is CATGPVKGGYEQYF.

The rearrangement joins TRBV28 to TRBJ2-2; maybe TRBD1 (6 bases). The germline gives CDR1 MDHEN, CDR2 SYDVKM. CDR3 length equals 16 residues. Trimming took 1 base from V and 0 from J, leaving 9 bases between them. The CDR3 sequence: CASSLSGTTNTGELFF. CDR3 DNA sequence: TGTGCCAGCAGTTTATCCGGGACAACGAACACCGGGGAGCTGTTTTTT.

V is TRBV29-1 and J is TRBJ2-7; maybe TRBD1 (6 bases). V was shortened by 1 base and J by 0 bases, with 10 bases between the two germline ends. The CDR3 runs to 14 residues. CDR1 SQVTM and CDR2 ANQGSEA come from the germline V gene. Here the CDR3 reads CSVEVQGSSYEQYF. CDR3 nucleotide sequence: TGCAGCGTTGAAGTACAGGGAAGCTCCTACGAGCAGTACTTC.

The V gene is TRBV6-1, the J gene TRBJ1-5; 9 bases match TRBD1. This CDR3 contains 14 residues. Germline values: CDR1 MNHNS, CDR2 SASEGT. V dropped 8 bases and J dropped 2; count of bases not matched to a gene: 4. As DNA, the CDR3 is TGTGCCAGCGGGCGGGACAGGGGCAATCAGCCCCAGCATTTT. Its translation: CASGRDRGNQPQHF.

As for this clone: Germline is not matched at one junction end, which may reflect a read error. The chain links TRBV10-3 to TRBJ2-1, with a tentative D call TRBD2 (6 bases). Germline CDR1 is ENHRY and CDR2 is SYGVKD. This CDR3 contains 16 residues. The CDR3 DNA follows: TGTGCCATCAGTGAGTCGCAGCGGGTCTCCCACAATGAGCAGTTCTTC. Residues: CAISESQRVSHNEQFF.

This CDR3 is CASSTQGPGTEAFF. The CDR3 DNA reads as TGCGCCAGCAGCACACAGGGGCCGGGCACTGAAGCTTTCTTT. The chain is built from TRBV5-1 and TRBJ1-1, with TRBD1 matching over 7 bases. V lost 4 bases and J lost 4; bases outside the gene matches: 7. Per germline, CDR1 SGHRS and CDR2 YFSETQ. The CDR3 is 14 residues long.

The gene calls are TRBV19 and TRBJ2-5; 9 positions agree with TRBD2. This CDR3 region has 14 residues. V lost 10 bases to trimming and J lost 5 bases; unmatched junction nucleotides: 11. Germline V gives CDR1 LNHDA, CDR2 SQIVND (reference sequence). The CDR3 coding sequence is TGTGCCACTGAAGCGGGGGGACGAGGCGAGACCCAGTACTTC. Translation gives CATEAGGRGETQYF.

In its sample, this clone was seen once. The chain couples TRBV5-1 to TRBJ2-1; D is perhaps TRBD2 (5 bases). The V gene lost 3 bases and the J gene lost 4 bases, with 5 bases spanning the gap. Germline V gene data show CDR1 as SGHRS and CDR2 as YFSETQ. The CDR3 has 12 residues. The CDR3 nucleotides are TGCGCCAGCAGCTCGGGATACAATGAGCAGTTCTTC. It is translated as CASSSGYNEQFF.

This chain uses TRBV10-2 with TRBJ2-5; 13 bases align to TRBD2. The junction had 4 bases not matched to a gene; V was cut back by 4 bases and J by 5 bases. Per germline, CDR1 WSHSY and CDR2 SAAADI. The CDR3 has 15 amino acids. The CDR3 sequence: CASSVGLAGVETQYF. In DNA, the CDR3 is TGCGCCAGCAGTGTCGGACTAGCGGGGGTTGAGACCCAGTACTTC.